This T cell receptor (beta chain) comes out of a study of blood T cell repertoires in COVID-19. About the research overall: T cells, B-cell-depleted T cells, or PBMCs provided the cDNA or gDNA that served as material.

Measured with immunoSEQ multiplex PCR; TCRdb has only the in-frame clones, and not every one. The sample includes around 250,000 clones, 90% of them seen just once. Participants spanned ages about 18 to 90 years and resided in 24 US areas. A COVID-19 case was met by exposed participants within 2 weeks before study entry. From germline, CDR1 is MGHRA and CDR2 YSYEKL. The CDR3 spans 14 residues. V was clipped by 7 bases and J by 4 bases; unmatched bases: 5. Sequences were obtained from PBMCs or T cells enriched from blood (not recorded which). The source is a man in his fifties or sixties who had been exposed to COVID-19. V usage is TRBV4-1 and J usage is TRBJ2-3; 10 bases agree with TRBD2. The CDR3 protein is CASTSLAGSDTQYF. The DNA of the CDR3 is TGCGCCAGCACCTCACTAGCGGGATCAGATACGCAGTATTTT.